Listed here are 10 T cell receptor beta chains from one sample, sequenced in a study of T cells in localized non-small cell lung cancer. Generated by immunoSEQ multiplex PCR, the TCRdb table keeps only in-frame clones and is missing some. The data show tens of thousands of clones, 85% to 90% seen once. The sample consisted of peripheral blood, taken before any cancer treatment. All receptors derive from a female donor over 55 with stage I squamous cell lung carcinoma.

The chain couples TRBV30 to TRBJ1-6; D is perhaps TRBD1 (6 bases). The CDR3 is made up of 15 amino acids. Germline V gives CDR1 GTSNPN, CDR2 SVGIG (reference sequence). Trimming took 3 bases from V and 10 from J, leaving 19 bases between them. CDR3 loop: CAWRPTDRRASPLHF. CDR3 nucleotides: TGTGCCTGGAGACCAACGGACAGAAGGGCGTCACCCCTCCACTTT.

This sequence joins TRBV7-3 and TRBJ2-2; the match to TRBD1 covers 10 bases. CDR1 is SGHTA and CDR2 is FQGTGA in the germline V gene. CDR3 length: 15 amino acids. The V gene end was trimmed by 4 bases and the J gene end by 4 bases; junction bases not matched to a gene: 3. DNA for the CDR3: TGTGCCAGCAGCTCCGGGACAGGGGTCACCGGGGAGCTGTTTTTT. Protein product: CASSSGTGVTGELFF.

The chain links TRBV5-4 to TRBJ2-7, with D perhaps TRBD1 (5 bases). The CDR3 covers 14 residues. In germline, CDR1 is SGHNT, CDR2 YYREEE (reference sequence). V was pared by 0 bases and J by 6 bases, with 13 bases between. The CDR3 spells CASSLVRETSEQYF. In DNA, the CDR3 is TGTGCCAGCAGCTTGGTCAGGGAAACCAGCGAGCAGTACTTC.

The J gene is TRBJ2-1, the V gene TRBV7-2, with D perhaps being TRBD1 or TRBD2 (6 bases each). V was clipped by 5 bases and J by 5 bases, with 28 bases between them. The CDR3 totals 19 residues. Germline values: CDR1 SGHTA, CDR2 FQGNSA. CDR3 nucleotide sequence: TGTGCCAGCAGCCCCAGAGTGGGCCGGCGGGACGGGGGCAACAATGAGCAGTTCTTC. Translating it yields CASSPRVGRRDGGNNEQFF.

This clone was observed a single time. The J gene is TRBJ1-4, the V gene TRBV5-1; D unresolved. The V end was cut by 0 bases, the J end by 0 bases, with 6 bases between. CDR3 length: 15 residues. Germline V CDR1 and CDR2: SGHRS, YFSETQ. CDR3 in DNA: TGCGCCAGCAGCTTGGACGGGACAACTAATGAAAAACTGTTTTTT. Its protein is CASSLDGTTNEKLFF.

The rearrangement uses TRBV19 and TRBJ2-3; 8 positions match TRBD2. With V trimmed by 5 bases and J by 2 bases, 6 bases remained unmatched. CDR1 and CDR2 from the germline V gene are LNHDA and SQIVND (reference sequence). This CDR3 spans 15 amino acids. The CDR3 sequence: CASSRTSLITDTQYF. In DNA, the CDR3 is TGTGCCAGTAGTCGGACTAGCTTAATCACAGATACGCAGTATTTT.

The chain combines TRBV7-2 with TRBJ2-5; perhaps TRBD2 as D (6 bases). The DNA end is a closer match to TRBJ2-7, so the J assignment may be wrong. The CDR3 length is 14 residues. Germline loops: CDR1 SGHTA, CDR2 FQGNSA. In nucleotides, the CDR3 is TGTGCCAGCAGCCTAGAGAGCGGGCCCTACGAGCAGTACTTC. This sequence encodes CASSLESGPYEQYF.

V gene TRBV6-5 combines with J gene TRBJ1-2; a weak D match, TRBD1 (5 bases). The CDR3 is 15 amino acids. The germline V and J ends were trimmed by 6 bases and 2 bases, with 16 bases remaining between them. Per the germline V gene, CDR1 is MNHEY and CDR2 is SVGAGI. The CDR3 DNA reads TGTGCCAGCAGGCGGCCTATACAGGAGAACTATGGCTACACCTTC. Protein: CASRRPIQENYGYTF.

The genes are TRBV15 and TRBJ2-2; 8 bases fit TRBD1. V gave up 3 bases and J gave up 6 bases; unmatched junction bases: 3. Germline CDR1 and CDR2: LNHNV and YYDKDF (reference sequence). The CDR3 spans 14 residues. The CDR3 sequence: CATSSRTGPGELFF. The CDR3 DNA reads TGTGCCACCAGCAGTCGGACAGGGCCCGGGGAGCTGTTTTTT.

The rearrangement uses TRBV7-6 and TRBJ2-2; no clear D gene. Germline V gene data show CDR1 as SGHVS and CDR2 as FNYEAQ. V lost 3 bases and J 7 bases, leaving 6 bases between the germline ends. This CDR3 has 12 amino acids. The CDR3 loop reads CASSFIGGELFF. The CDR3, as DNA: TGTGCCAGCAGCTTCATTGGCGGGGAGCTGTTTTTT.